Shown below are 5 T cell receptor beta chains from a single sample sequenced in a study of a mutant IDH1 vaccine in newly diagnosed glioma. Assay used: immunoSEQ multiplex PCR; TCRdb lists only in-frame clones, some missing. This sample yields about 24,000 clones, of which about four fifths are seen a single time; roughly 2.8% belongs to the top ten. Their antigens are not known. Time point here: week 47, end of study. All doses held 300 ug of mutant IDH1 20-mer peptide, with topical imiquimod. The sequences come from PBMCs, collected from a glioma patient whose treatment included an IDH1 peptide vaccine. The receptors were gathered from a man aged 40-50 years with glioma.

This chain joins TRBV4-1 and TRBJ2-2, with a tentative D call TRBD2 (6 bases). The CDR3 contains 15 residues. The V gene lost 4 bases and the J gene lost 5 bases, with 14 bases spanning the gap. In germline, CDR1 is MGHRA, CDR2 YSYEKL. The chain's CDR3 is CASSRIDRETGELFF. The CDR3 DNA reads as TGCGCCAGCAGCCGGATAGATCGGGAGACCGGGGAGCTGTTTTTT.

This CDR3 is CASSAQGAGNQPQHF. CDR3 DNA sequence: TGTGCCAGCAGTGCTCAGGGGGCCGGCAATCAGCCCCAGCATTTT. The chain carries TRBV6-1 and TRBJ1-5; the match to TRBD1 covers 8 bases. CDR1 and CDR2 from the germline V gene are MNHNS and SASEGT. V shed 4 bases and J 2 bases; nucleotides not matched to a gene: 4. The CDR3 contains 15 residues.

This chain joins TRBV28 and TRBJ2-7, with 9 bases fitting TRBD1. CDR1 and CDR2 (germline): MDHEN, SYDVKM. The CDR3 has 15 residues. Losses at the gene ends were 5 bases for V and 5 bases for J; bases not matched to a gene: 10. The DNA of the CDR3 is TGTGCCAGCAGTCCCCGGGACAGGGACCTCCACGAGCAGTACTTC. This translates into CASSPRDRDLHEQYF.

V is TRBV7-2 and J is TRBJ1-5, with D unresolved. The CDR3 is 15 residues long. V was trimmed by 5 bases and J by 9 bases, leaving 20 bases between them. Germline V gives CDR1 SGHTA, CDR2 FQGNSA. CDR3 loop: CASSEASWSLGPQHF. CDR3 coding DNA: TGTGCCAGCAGCGAAGCTTCTTGGTCTTTGGGGCCCCAGCATTTT.

This chain joins TRBV7-9 and TRBJ1-5; a weak D match, TRBD1 (5 bases). Germline V gives CDR1 SEHNR, CDR2 FQNEAQ (reference sequence). V lost 4 bases and J lost 7, with 14 bases in between. The CDR3 loop spans 14 amino acids. CDR3 residues: CASSSGVRSQPQHF. The CDR3 nucleotides read TGTGCCAGCAGCTCGGGGGTCAGATCCCAGCCCCAGCATTTT. Full variable domain (missing parts from reference TRBV7-9 and TRBJ1-5): DTGVSQNPRHKITKRGQNVTFRCDPISEHNRLYWYRQTLGQGPEFLTYFQNEAQLEKSRLLSDRFSAERPKGSFSTLEIQRTEQGDSAMYLCASSSGVRSQPQHFGDGTRLSIL.